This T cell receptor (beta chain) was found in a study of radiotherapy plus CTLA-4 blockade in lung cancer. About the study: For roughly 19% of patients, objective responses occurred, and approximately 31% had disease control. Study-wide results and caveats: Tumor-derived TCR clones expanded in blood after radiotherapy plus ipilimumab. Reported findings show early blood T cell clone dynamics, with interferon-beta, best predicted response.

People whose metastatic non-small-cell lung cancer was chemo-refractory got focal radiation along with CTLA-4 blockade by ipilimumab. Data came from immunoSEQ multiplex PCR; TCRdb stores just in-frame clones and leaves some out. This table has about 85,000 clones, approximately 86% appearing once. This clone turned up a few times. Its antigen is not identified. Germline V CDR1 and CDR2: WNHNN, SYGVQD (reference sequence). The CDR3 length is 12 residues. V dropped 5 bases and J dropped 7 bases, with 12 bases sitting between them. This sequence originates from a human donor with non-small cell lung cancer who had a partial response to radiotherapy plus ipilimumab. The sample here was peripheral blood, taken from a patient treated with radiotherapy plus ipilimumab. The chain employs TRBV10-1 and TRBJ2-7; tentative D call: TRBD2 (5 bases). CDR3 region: CASSHARGEQYF. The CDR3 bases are TGCGCCAGCAGTCACGCGCGAGGGGAGCAGTACTTC.